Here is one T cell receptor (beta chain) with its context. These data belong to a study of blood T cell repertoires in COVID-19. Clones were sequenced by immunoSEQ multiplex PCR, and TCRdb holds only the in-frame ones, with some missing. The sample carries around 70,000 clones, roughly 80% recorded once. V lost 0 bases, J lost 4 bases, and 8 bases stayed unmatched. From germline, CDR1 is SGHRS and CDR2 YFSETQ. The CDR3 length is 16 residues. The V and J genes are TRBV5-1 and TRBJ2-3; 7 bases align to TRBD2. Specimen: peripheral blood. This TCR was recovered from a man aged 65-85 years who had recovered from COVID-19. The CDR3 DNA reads TGCGCCAGCAGCTTGGAACCTCGACGGGGGGCAGATACGCAGTATTTT. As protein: CASSLEPRRGADTQYF.